The clone carrying this TCR beta chain has ten or more counts. The sample comes from a study of blood T cells in healthy people across ages. The CDR3 is 13 residues long. Trimming stripped 3 bases from V and 8 bases from J, with 13 bases between. Germline V CDR1 and CDR2: SGHDN, FVKESK. Each individual donor underwent a draw of approximately 9.8 milliliters of peripheral blood. The second PCR ran roughly 7 to 12 cycles with a sample-barcoded 5' primer and J-beta primers. Using its own MiXCR run on the 5' RACE reads, TCRdb lists one record per CDR3 protein. The data hold roughly 900,000 distinct CDR3 sequences, with 29% observed a single time.

Sequenced sample: blood. This sequence was found in a woman of 80 years or more in good health. J is TRBJ1-2 and V is TRBV14, with D hard to call. The CDR3 coding sequence is TGTGCCAGCAGCCAGGAGCCCCGAGGCGGCTACACCTTC. This codes for CASSQEPRGGYTF.